The 3 T cell receptor beta chains presented below share a single source sample, sequenced in a study of blood T cell repertoires in COVID-19. Measured with immunoSEQ multiplex PCR; TCRdb has only the in-frame clones, and not every one. The table lists around 80,000 clones, roughly 90% of them singletons. The sequenced sample was peripheral blood. The receptor set was obtained from a woman older than 75 with acute or convalescent COVID-19.

The rearrangement uses TRBV18 and TRBJ2-5, with D tentatively TRBD1 (6 bases). There are 14 residues in the CDR3. With 5 bases removed from V and 3 bases from J, the gap between germline ends came to 13 bases. The V gene's germline CDR1 is KGHSH and CDR2 LQKENI. The CDR3 protein is CASSEKQGKETQYF. CDR3 sequence (DNA): TGTGCCAGCTCAGAAAAACAGGGTAAAGAGACCCAGTACTTC.

The sample holds a few counts of this clone. The chain links TRBV19 to TRBJ1-5; TRBD1 matches 7 bases. This CDR3 comprises 17 residues. From germline, CDR1 is LNHDA and CDR2 SQIVND (reference sequence). The ends lost 1 base at V and 1 base at J; junction bases unmatched: 7. The DNA of the CDR3 is TGTGCCAGTAGTATAGGGTTAAGGGGACAGAGCAATCAGCCCCAGCATTTT. It is translated as CASSIGLRGQSNQPQHF. Full variable domain (remainder filled in from reference TRBV19 and TRBJ1-5): DGGITQSPKYLFRKEGQNVTLSCEQNLNHDAMYWYRQDPGQGLRLIYYSQIVNDFQKGDIAEGYSVSREKKESFPLTVTSAQKNPTAFYLCASSIGLRGQSNQPQHFGDGTRLSIL.

V usage is TRBV10-3 and J usage is TRBJ1-4; 7 bases are a match to TRBD1. From germline, CDR1 is ENHRY and CDR2 SYGVKD. CDR3 size: 14 residues. V was pared by 5 bases and J by 5 bases, with 5 bases of the junction left unmatched. The CDR3 DNA follows: TGTGCCATCAGTCGAGTCAGGGGGAATGAAAAACTGTTTTTT. Amino acid sequence: CAISRVRGNEKLFF.